Listed below are T cell receptor beta chains from one sample, sequenced in a study of quantifying T cell responses using KT2 cells. TCRdb passed the UMI-ligation and nested PCR reads through MiXCR, listing each CDR3 protein once. The data show about 33,000 distinct CDR3 sequences, 10% seen once. Sequencing was carried out using PBMCs spiked with cells of the T cell clone KT2. All receptors come from a human donor. Each CDR3 is given with its conserved first and last residue. Fields, in order: V gene, clone size, D gene, J gene, CDR3 DNA, CDR3 protein. A D gene is named only where the DNA matches it firmly. Only part of the rows carry a size: once, few, many, or a class if the clone is expanded.

v_gene: TRBV20-1; abundance: NA; d_gene: TRBD2; j_gene: TRBJ2-7; CDR3nt: TGCAGTGCTGTAGCGGGAGGGACAGGCGGGGAGCAGTACTTC; CDR3aa: CSAVAGGTGGEQYF
v_gene: TRBV11-2; abundance: NA; d_gene: NA; j_gene: TRBJ1-6; CDR3nt: TGTGCCAGCAGCCCGAGGGGTCAGGAGTATAATTCACCCCTCCACTTT; CDR3aa: CASSPRGQEYNSPLHF
v_gene: TRBV6-5; abundance: many; d_gene: TRBD2; j_gene: TRBJ2-3; CDR3nt: TGTGCCAGCAGAGGACTAGCGCCAGGCACAGATACGCAGTATTTT; CDR3aa: CASRGLAPGTDTQYF
v_gene: TRBV20-1; abundance: NA; d_gene: NA; j_gene: TRBJ2-2; CDR3nt: TGCAGTGCTAAAGCTAGGACCAGTGGGACCGGGGAGCTGTTTTTT; CDR3aa: CSAKARTSGTGELFF
v_gene: TRBV11-2; abundance: many; d_gene: TRBD2; j_gene: TRBJ2-1; CDR3nt: TGTGCCAGCAGCGGCGGACTAGCGGGAGTAAGTCTTGAGAATGAGCAGTTCTTC; CDR3aa: CASSGGLAGVSLENEQFF
v_gene: TRBV7-8; abundance: few; d_gene: TRBD2; j_gene: TRBJ2-3; CDR3nt: TGTGCCAGCAGCTTAGCGGCTAGCGGGGGGGCATATACGCAGTATTTT; CDR3aa: CASSLAASGGAYTQYF
v_gene: TRBV12-3/TRBV12-4; abundance: many; d_gene: NA; j_gene: TRBJ1-5; CDR3nt: TGTGCCAGCAGTTTAGGTTGGGGTTCCGGCAATCAGCCCCAGCATTTT; CDR3aa: CASSLGWGSGNQPQHF
v_gene: TRBV2; abundance: NA; d_gene: NA; j_gene: TRBJ2-1; CDR3nt: TGTGCCAGCAGTGAAGGTGTGTACAATGAGCAGTTCTTC; CDR3aa: CASSEGVYNEQFF
v_gene: TRBV6-6; abundance: NA; d_gene: TRBD1; j_gene: TRBJ2-7; CDR3nt: TGTGCCAGCAGTCACACCGGGACAGAGTCCTACGAGCAGTACTTC; CDR3aa: CASSHTGTESYEQYF
v_gene: TRBV3-1; abundance: NA; d_gene: NA; j_gene: TRBJ2-3; CDR3nt: TGTGCCAGCAGCCACCGCGGGCAGGGCACAGATACGCAGTATTTT; CDR3aa: CASSHRGQGTDTQYF
v_gene: TRBV27; abundance: NA; d_gene: TRBD2; j_gene: TRBJ2-2; CDR3nt: TGTGCCAGCAGTTTTGCCACTAGCGGGGAAATTAACACCGGGGAGCTGTTTTTT; CDR3aa: CASSFATSGEINTGELFF
v_gene: TRBV14; abundance: few; d_gene: TRBD1; j_gene: TRBJ2-7; CDR3nt: TGTGCCAGCAGCATACTAAGACAGGGGCGGCACGAGCAGTACTTC; CDR3aa: CASSILRQGRHEQYF
v_gene: TRBV29-1; abundance: many; d_gene: NA; j_gene: TRBJ1-1; CDR3nt: TGCAGCGTTGTATTCGGGGGTGCTTGGGTAGCTTTCTTT; CDR3aa: CSVVFGGAWVAFF
v_gene: TRBV6-2/TRBV6-3; abundance: many; d_gene: TRBD2; j_gene: TRBJ2-3; CDR3nt: TGTGCCAGCAGTCTACTAGCGGGAAACAAGGATACGCAGTATTTT; CDR3aa: CASSLLAGNKDTQYF
v_gene: TRBV7-2; abundance: NA; d_gene: NA; j_gene: TRBJ2-1; CDR3nt: TGTGCCAGCAGCTTAGTAACGGATGCAACAGGAGAAACGGACAATGAGCAGTTCTTC; CDR3aa: CASSLVTDATGETDNEQFF
v_gene: TRBV30; abundance: NA; d_gene: NA; j_gene: TRBJ1-3; CDR3nt: TGTGCCTGGATCTCTGGAAACACCATATATTTT; CDR3aa: CAWISGNTIYF
v_gene: TRBV9; abundance: many; d_gene: NA; j_gene: TRBJ2-7; CDR3nt: TGTGCCAGCAGCGTAGACTCAGGGATATCCTACGAGCAGTACTTC; CDR3aa: CASSVDSGISYEQYF
v_gene: TRBV7-2; abundance: many; d_gene: NA; j_gene: TRBJ1-2; CDR3nt: TGTGCCAGCAGCCGAGACAGGCACTATGGCTACACCTTC; CDR3aa: CASSRDRHYGYTF
v_gene: TRBV27; abundance: NA; d_gene: NA; j_gene: TRBJ2-1; CDR3nt: TGTGCCAGTAACTCCGGGGGATATGAGCAGTTCTTC; CDR3aa: CASNSGGYEQFF
v_gene: TRBV7-7; abundance: NA; d_gene: TRBD1; j_gene: TRBJ2-5; CDR3nt: TGTGCTAGCAGCTTGGACAGGCTAGAGACCCAGTACTTC; CDR3aa: CASSLDRLETQYF
v_gene: TRBV2; abundance: NA; d_gene: NA; j_gene: TRBJ2-7; CDR3nt: TGTGCCAGCAGTGGAACCCCGAGGTGGGGCGAGCAGTACTTC; CDR3aa: CASSGTPRWGEQYF
v_gene: TRBV6-2/TRBV6-3; abundance: NA; d_gene: TRBD1; j_gene: TRBJ1-1; CDR3nt: TGTGCCAGCAGACCGGGGACAGGGAGCACTGAAGCTTTCTTT; CDR3aa: CASRPGTGSTEAFF
v_gene: TRBV12-3/TRBV12-4; abundance: medium-sized; d_gene: TRBD1; j_gene: TRBJ2-6; CDR3nt: TGTGCCAGCAGTTCCGCTACCGACAGGGCTGGGGCCAACGTCCTGACTTTC; CDR3aa: CASSSATDRAGANVLTF
v_gene: TRBV7-2; abundance: many; d_gene: NA; j_gene: TRBJ1-3; CDR3nt: TGTGCCAGCAGCTTAACAGGCGGTAACTCTGGAAACACCATATATTTT; CDR3aa: CASSLTGGNSGNTIYF
v_gene: TRBV6-5; abundance: medium-sized; d_gene: TRBD1; j_gene: TRBJ2-1; CDR3nt: TGTGCCAGCAGTAGTGCCGGGACAGGGGGCAATGAGCAGTTCTTC; CDR3aa: CASSSAGTGGNEQFF
v_gene: TRBV5-1; abundance: few; d_gene: TRBD1; j_gene: TRBJ2-7; CDR3nt: TGCGCCAGCAGCGGAGGACAGGGGGCGTACGAGCAGTACTTC; CDR3aa: CASSGGQGAYEQYF
v_gene: TRBV25-1; abundance: few; d_gene: NA; j_gene: TRBJ2-1; CDR3nt: TGTGCCAGCAGTGATCACCCCCACCCCGGGTATAACAATGAGCAGTTCTTC; CDR3aa: CASSDHPHPGYNNEQFF
v_gene: TRBV12-3/TRBV12-4; abundance: many; d_gene: NA; j_gene: TRBJ1-5; CDR3nt: TGTGCCAGCAGTTGGCAGGCCAATCAGCCCCAGCATTTT; CDR3aa: CASSWQANQPQHF
v_gene: TRBV29-1; abundance: many; d_gene: TRBD2; j_gene: TRBJ2-5; CDR3nt: TGCAGCGTTGAATTGCGGGAGCGCCGGTACCAAGAGACCCAGTACTTC; CDR3aa: CSVELRERRYQETQYF
v_gene: TRBV6-5; abundance: medium-sized; d_gene: TRBD2; j_gene: TRBJ2-5; CDR3nt: TGTGCCAGCAGTCAAACGGGACTAGCGGGGGGTGAGACCCAGTACTTC; CDR3aa: CASSQTGLAGGETQYF
v_gene: TRBV20-1; abundance: few; d_gene: TRBD2; j_gene: TRBJ2-5; CDR3nt: TGCAGTGCCCACCCACAAGGGACTACACGAGAGACCCAGTACTTC; CDR3aa: CSAHPQGTTRETQYF
v_gene: TRBV20-1; abundance: few; d_gene: TRBD2; j_gene: TRBJ2-5; CDR3nt: TGCAGTGCCCATAAGATAGCGGGAGTTGAGACCCAGTACTTC; CDR3aa: CSAHKIAGVETQYF
v_gene: TRBV5-1; abundance: NA; d_gene: NA; j_gene: TRBJ1-2; CDR3nt: TGCGCCAGCAGCTTGGGGACAGCTAACTATGGCTACACCTTC; CDR3aa: CASSLGTANYGYTF
v_gene: TRBV3-1; abundance: many; d_gene: TRBD1; j_gene: TRBJ2-1; CDR3nt: TGTGCCAGCAGCCGCCCGACAGGGGGCAATGAGCAGTTCTTC; CDR3aa: CASSRPTGGNEQFF
v_gene: TRBV7-9; abundance: few; d_gene: TRBD2; j_gene: TRBJ2-1; CDR3nt: TGTGCCAGCAGCTTATCACTAGCGGGAGAGGGAGAGCAGTTCTTC; CDR3aa: CASSLSLAGEGEQFF
v_gene: TRBV11-2; abundance: NA; d_gene: NA; j_gene: TRBJ2-5; CDR3nt: TGTGCCAGCAGCTTAGGCGGGACCAAGGAGGAGACCCAGTACTTC; CDR3aa: CASSLGGTKEETQYF
v_gene: TRBV29-1; abundance: NA; d_gene: TRBD1; j_gene: TRBJ2-7; CDR3nt: TGCAGCGTTCCGGGACAGGGGACCGAGCAGTACTTC; CDR3aa: CSVPGQGTEQYF
v_gene: TRBV7-9; abundance: many; d_gene: NA; j_gene: TRBJ1-2; CDR3nt: TGTGCCAGCAGCTTAGCGACGGGGGCTAACTATGGCTACACCTTC; CDR3aa: CASSLATGANYGYTF
v_gene: TRBV6-1; abundance: NA; d_gene: NA; j_gene: TRBJ1-2; CDR3nt: TGTGCCAGCACGGGGGTTGACAAAGATGGCTACACCTTC; CDR3aa: CASTGVDKDGYTF
v_gene: TRBV18; abundance: few; d_gene: NA; j_gene: TRBJ1-2; CDR3nt: TGTGCCAGCTCACCGAAACGGGATCTTCCCTATGGCTACACCTTC; CDR3aa: CASSPKRDLPYGYTF
v_gene: TRBV9; abundance: NA; d_gene: NA; j_gene: TRBJ1-1; CDR3nt: TGTGCCAGCAGCGGTGGGCTCATGAACACTGAAGCTTTCTTT; CDR3aa: CASSGGLMNTEAFF
v_gene: TRBV6-5; abundance: many; d_gene: TRBD1; j_gene: TRBJ1-1; CDR3nt: TGTGCCAGCAGTTACTCCGGACAGGGGAACACTGAAGCTTTCTTT; CDR3aa: CASSYSGQGNTEAFF
v_gene: TRBV4-2; abundance: NA; d_gene: NA; j_gene: TRBJ1-2; CDR3nt: TGTGCCAGCAGCCAAGGAGGGAACGGAGTCTATGGCTACACCTTC; CDR3aa: CASSQGGNGVYGYTF
v_gene: TRBV6-5; abundance: few; d_gene: NA; j_gene: TRBJ1-2; CDR3nt: TGTGCCAGCAGTCCACAGGGAGACTATGGCTACACCTTC; CDR3aa: CASSPQGDYGYTF
v_gene: TRBV12-3/TRBV12-4; abundance: few; d_gene: NA; j_gene: TRBJ1-1; CDR3nt: TGTGCCAGCAGTCCCATATTGGGAGGGACTGAAGCTTTCTTT; CDR3aa: CASSPILGGTEAFF
v_gene: TRBV7-2; abundance: few; d_gene: NA; j_gene: TRBJ2-1; CDR3nt: TGTGCCAGCAGCCACAGGGCTCCCCGCCCCCATGAGCAGTTCTTC; CDR3aa: CASSHRAPRPHEQFF